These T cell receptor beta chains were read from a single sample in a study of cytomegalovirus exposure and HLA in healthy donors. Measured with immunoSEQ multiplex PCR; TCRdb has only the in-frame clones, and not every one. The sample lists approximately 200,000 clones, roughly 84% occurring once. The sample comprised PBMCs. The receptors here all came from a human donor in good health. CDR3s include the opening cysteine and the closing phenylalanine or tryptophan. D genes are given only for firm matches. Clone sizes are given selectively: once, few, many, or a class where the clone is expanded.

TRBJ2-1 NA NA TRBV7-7 CASSLAEGAENNEQFF TGTGCTAGCAGCTTAGCGGAGGGGGCGGAAAACAATGAGCAGTTCTTC
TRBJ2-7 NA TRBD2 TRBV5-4 CASTASGRGHEQYF TGTGCCAGCACCGCTAGCGGGAGGGGCCACGAGCAGTACTTC
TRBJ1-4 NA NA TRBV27 CASSLEAGRQTTNEKLFF TGTGCCAGCAGCTTAGAGGCCGGGAGGCAGACAACTAATGAAAAACTGTTTTTT
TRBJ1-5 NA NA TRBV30 CAWSGQSQPQHF TGCGCCTGGAGTGGGCAGTCTCAGCCCCAGCATTTT
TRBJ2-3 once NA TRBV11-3 CASSSPRTDTQYF TGTGCCAGCAGCTCCCCTCGGACAGATACGCAGTATTTT
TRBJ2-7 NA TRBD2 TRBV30 CAWRREGPTQYF TGTGCCTGGAGGAGGGAGGGCCCCACCCAGTACTTC
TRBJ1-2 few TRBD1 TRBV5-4 CASSSQGADGYTF TGTGCCAGCAGCTCTCAGGGGGCTGATGGCTACACCTTC
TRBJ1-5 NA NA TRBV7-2 CASSLGQSSNQPQHF TGTGCCAGCAGCTTAGGACAGAGTAGCAATCAGCCCCAGCATTTT
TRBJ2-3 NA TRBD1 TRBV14 CASSPGTGKTDTQYF TGTGCCAGCAGCCCCGGGACAGGGAAAACAGATACGCAGTATTTT
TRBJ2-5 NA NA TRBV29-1 CSVGWRNQETQYF TGCAGCGTTGGTTGGAGGAACCAAGAGACCCAGTACTTC